This T cell receptor beta chain is from a study of blood T cell repertoires in COVID-19. Background on the study: There were acute and convalescent COVID-19 samples, and they came from the United States, Italy and Spain. The analysed material was cDNA or gDNA that came from T cells, B-cell-depleted T cells, or PBMCs.

Methods used by the authors: Using reference gene primer amplification, nucleated cell counts were estimated. Profiling relied on immunoSEQ multiplex PCR, and the TCRdb table lists in-frame clones only, not all of them. For V, J and clone size, that table is used; D and trimming come from the DNA. The sample contains some 100,000 clones, 80% to 90% of which appear only once. The specimen sequenced was peripheral blood. The sequence was obtained from a human donor in a cohort sampled during active COVID-19.

CDR3 DNA sequence: TGTGCCAGCAGTTTAGGCCCCCAGGGGCTAGCCTGGCAGTTCTTC. Residues: CASSLGPQGLAWQFF. J is TRBJ2-1 and V is TRBV28; TRBD1 is a possible D gene (6 bases). Germline CDR1 reads MDHEN; CDR2 reads SYDVKM. Trimming took off 2 bases at V and 12 bases at J, with 20 bases between the two ends. The CDR3 loop spans 15 amino acids.